The rows below give T cell receptor beta chains drawn from one sample of a study of cytomegalovirus exposure and HLA in healthy donors. TCRdb's copy holds only in-frame clones and misses some; the assay was immunoSEQ multiplex PCR. The sample records about 140,000 clones, around 57% being singletons. Sequencing was performed on PBMCs. Receptors were obtained from a male donor in good health and CMV-seronegative. Both conserved end residues are part of each CDR3. The D gene is left open where the match is weak. Rows give clone size only sometimes, using once, few, many, or a class for an expanded clone.

v_call,cdr3_length,clone_size,d_call,j_call,cdr3_nt,cdr3_aa
TRBV7-3,14,few,TRBD2,TRBJ2-5,TGTGCCAGCAGCTTTAGCGGGGGAATGGAGACCCAGTACTTC,CASSFSGGMETQYF
TRBV19,14,NA,NA,TRBJ2-7,TGTGCCAGTAGTCCCCAGGGAAACAGTCGCGAGCAGTACTTC,CASSPQGNSREQYF
TRBV2,14,NA,TRBD2,TRBJ2-5,TGTGCCAGCAGTCCAGCGGGGGGTCAAGAGACCCAGTACTTC,CASSPAGGQETQYF
TRBV7-9,18,NA,TRBD1,TRBJ1-5,TGTGCCAGCAGCAAAGACCAACCCGGGACAGGGGGGGATCAGCCCCAGCATTTT,CASSKDQPGTGGDQPQHF
TRBV6-6,14,NA,NA,TRBJ1-2,TGTGCCAGCAGTTACTCACGGGGAGAGAGCGGCTACACCTTC,CASSYSRGESGYTF
TRBV19,17,few,NA,TRBJ1-6,TGTGCCAGTAGTATGGCCCCCCCGACTGTTGGGAATTCACCCCTCCACTTT,CASSMAPPTVGNSPLHF
TRBV2,15,NA,TRBD1,TRBJ2-3,TGTGCCAGCAGTCCTCAGGGGGCTGGCAATCAGCCCCAGTATTTT,CASSPQGAGNQPQYF
TRBV7-9,12,NA,TRBD1,TRBJ1-1,TGTTCCAGCAGCTTAGGACAGGGAGAAGCTTTCTTT,CSSSLGQGEAFF
TRBV9,14,NA,NA,TRBJ1-2,TGTGCCAGCAGCGTAGCGGAGACAGCCTATGGCTACACCTTC,CASSVAETAYGYTF
TRBV18,14,few,NA,TRBJ2-7,TGTGCCAGCTCACCACCTACGGAGTTGAGGGAGCAGTACTTC,CASSPPTELREQYF
TRBV5-1,17,NA,TRBD2,TRBJ2-7,TGCGCCAGCAGCTTAAGCAAACTAGCGGGGGTTCTCTACGAGCAGTACTTC,CASSLSKLAGVLYEQYF
TRBV27,15,NA,NA,TRBJ1-6,TGTGCCAGCAGTTTGGCAGGTCCCTATAATTCACCCCTCCACTTT,CASSLAGPYNSPLHF
TRBV10-3,13,NA,NA,TRBJ1-5,TGTGCCATCAGTGAATACGGAGATCAGCCCCAGCATTTT,CAISEYGDQPQHF
TRBV28,15,NA,TRBD1,TRBJ1-6,TGTGCCAGCAGGAACGTACAGGGGTTCAATCCACCCCTCCACTTT,CASRNVQGFNPPLHF
TRBV30,14,NA,NA,TRBJ1-2,TGTGCCTGGCGTACACAGGGAGCTAACTATGGCTACACCTTC,CAWRTQGANYGYTF
TRBV6-1,12,NA,NA,TRBJ1-2,TGTGCCAGCAACGGCAGGGACTATGGCTACACCTTC,CASNGRDYGYTF
TRBV5-1,14,few,NA,TRBJ2-5,TGCGCCAGCAGCTTGGACCGACAAAGGGGAACCCAGTACTTC,CASSLDRQRGTQYF
TRBV5-4,15,few,TRBD1,TRBJ2-7,TGTGCCAGCAGCCCCGGGACAGGGAGGGGCTACGAGCAGTACTTC,CASSPGTGRGYEQYF
TRBV18,15,NA,NA,TRBJ2-1,TGTGCCAGCTCACTAGGGGCACTAGCTGGCAATGAGCAGTTCTTC,CASSLGALAGNEQFF
TRBV7-8,14,NA,NA,TRBJ2-2,TGTGCCAGCAGCTTGTTCCTAGCAGCCGGGGAGCTGTTTTTT,CASSLFLAAGELFF
TRBV10-3,14,NA,NA,TRBJ2-5,TGTGCCATCAGTGAGGCGGGATTTCTGGAGACCCAGTACTTC,CAISEAGFLETQYF
TRBV19,15,NA,NA,TRBJ2-3,TGTGCCAGTAGTATATCCGACACTAGCACAGATACGCAGTATTTT,CASSISDTSTDTQYF
TRBV4-2,18,NA,TRBD2,TRBJ2-7,TGTGCCAGCAGCCAAGGGATCGTAGGACTAGGGACTTCCTACGAGCAGTACTTC,CASSQGIVGLGTSYEQYF
TRBV5-1,16,NA,TRBD1,TRBJ1-2,TGCGCCAGCAGCCCTCACGTACAGGGGGTTGGGGATGGCTACACCTTC,CASSPHVQGVGDGYTF